Following are 20 T cell receptor beta chains from one sample sequenced in a study of monozygotic twins with inflammatory bowel disease. TCRdb re-analyzed the 5' RACE reads; it lists each CDR3 protein once, without DNA. This sample lists about 450,000 distinct CDR3 sequences; its ten largest clones have approximately 2.4%. Sequenced sample: blood. The receptors originated from a human donor with ulcerative colitis or Crohn's disease, or a healthy co-twin of an affected twin (not recorded which).

The rearrangement joins TRBV29-1 to TRBJ1-1. The CDR3 spans 13 residues. The germline V gene encodes CDR1 SQVTM and CDR2 ANQGSEA. The CDR3 sequence: CSVGREGRTEAFF.

The V gene is TRBV20-1, the J gene TRBJ2-3; as DNA is missing, the TRBD1 call by TCRdb cannot be tested. The CDR3 covers 15 residues. Per the germline V gene, CDR1 is DFQATT and CDR2 is SNEGSKA (reference sequence). This CDR3 reads CSAEPGTGGSDTQYF.

The V gene is TRBV7-6, the J gene TRBJ2-2; the TCRdb call, TRBD2, lacks DNA for checking. Per the germline V gene, CDR1 is SGHVS and CDR2 is FNYEAQ. CDR3 length: 16 amino acids. This chain's CDR3 is CASSSTSGVNTGELFF.

The rearrangement joins TRBV7-2 to TRBJ1-3. The CDR3 loop spans 14 amino acids. Germline V CDR1 and CDR2: SGHTA, FQGNSA. Here the CDR3 reads CASSDGTSRNTIYF.

The gene calls are TRBV5-1 and TRBJ2-2; with no DNA, the TCRdb D assignment of TRBD1 cannot be verified. The CDR3 sequence is 15 residues long. Germline V lookup: CDR1 SGHRS, CDR2 YFSETQ. The CDR3 is CASRPAGTNTGELFF.

The chain employs TRBV7-6 and TRBJ2-1; lacking DNA, the TRBD1 call made by TCRdb goes unchecked. CDR1 is SGHVS, CDR2 FNYEAQ, per germline. The CDR3 totals 17 residues. CDR3 protein: CASSTLARATGSCEQYF.

The chain carries TRBV10-3 and TRBJ2-7; checking the TCRdb D call of TRBD2 is not possible without DNA. This CDR3 spans 14 amino acids. Germline V gene lookup returns CDR1 ENHRY and CDR2 SYGVKD. The CDR3 region is CAISAASESYEQYF.

The chain has TRBV10-3 and TRBJ1-1; with no DNA, the TCRdb D assignment of TRBD1 cannot be verified. The CDR3 loop spans 14 amino acids. Germline V lookup: CDR1 ENHRY, CDR2 SYGVKD. This CDR3 reads CAISEKGQVTEAFF.

The J gene is TRBJ2-7, the V gene TRBV18; TCRdb's D call, TRBD1, is unchecked because there is no DNA. There are 15 residues in the CDR3. Germline V gene data show CDR1 as KGHSH and CDR2 as LQKENI. CDR3 protein: CASSPRQDFSYEQYF.

The chain joins TRBV11-1 to TRBJ1-1; TCRdb's D call, TRBD1, is unchecked because there is no DNA. Looked up from germline, CDR1 is SGHAT and CDR2 is FQDESV (reference sequence). The CDR3 extends over 15 amino acids. CDR3 sequence: CASSRTGGFNTEAFF.

The chain uses TRBV20-1 and TRBJ2-3; TCRdb proposes TRBD1, but this gene call is untestable without DNA. This CDR3 spans 13 amino acids. Germline V gene sequence: CDR1 DFQATT, CDR2 SNEGSKA (reference sequence). The CDR3: CSAGRGPGDTQYF.

The chain is built from TRBV7-8 and TRBJ1-2; TCRdb picks TRBD1, but there is no DNA to check that call. This CDR3 comprises 14 residues. Per germline, CDR1 SGHVS and CDR2 FQNEAQ. CDR3 residues: CASSWTGGNYGYTF.

The gene calls are TRBV4-3 and TRBJ2-7; there is no DNA to check the TCRdb D call of TRBD1. The CDR3 has 15 amino acids. Germline V gene lookup returns CDR1 LGHNA and CDR2 YSLEER. CDR3 residues: CASSQARWAGNEQYF.

The chain carries TRBV7-9 and TRBJ1-1. The CDR3 is 13 amino acids. Germline V gives CDR1 SEHNR, CDR2 FQNEAQ (reference sequence). CDR3 residues: CASSLAALPEAFF.

The genes are TRBV12-3 or TRBV12-4 and TRBJ1-5; the D call from TCRdb, TRBD1, cannot be confirmed without DNA. The CDR3 length is 18 residues. This CDR3 reads CASNLGSPRGYSNQPQHF.

V gene TRBV6-1 combines with J gene TRBJ2-3; TCRdb calls TRBD1, which cannot be checked without DNA. This CDR3 region has 14 residues. The germline CDR1 and CDR2 sequences are MNHNS and SASEGT. CDR3: CATSWDGSTDTQYF.

The V gene is TRBV5-6, the J gene TRBJ2-1; TCRdb picks TRBD2, but there is no DNA to check that call. Germline CDR1 is SGHDT and CDR2 is YYEEEE. The CDR3 extends over 16 amino acids. Here the CDR3 reads CASSLEREGRLGEQFF.

V usage is TRBV2 and J usage is TRBJ2-3; the TCRdb call, TRBD2, lacks DNA for checking. In germline, CDR1 is SNHLY, CDR2 FYNNEI. CDR3 length: 12 amino acids. CDR3 in amino acids: CASSGLEPSVYF.

V is TRBV6-6 and J is TRBJ2-1; the TCRdb call, TRBD2, lacks DNA for checking. The CDR3 extends over 14 amino acids. Germline loops: CDR1 MNHNY, CDR2 SVGAGI (reference sequence). CDR3 protein: CASETSSPRNEQFF.

The V call is TRBV9, the J call TRBJ2-2; TCRdb outputs TRBD1, but without DNA this stays unchecked. Germline CDR1 SGDLS, CDR2 YYNGEE. The CDR3 is 15 residues long. The CDR3 spells CASSALGQNTGELFF.